These 14 T cell receptor beta chains share one sample of origin, sequenced in a study of T-cell reconstitution after alpha-beta-depleted transplantation in children. TCRbeta library construction was performed incorporating unique molecular identifiers. TCRdb ran MiXCR on the PCR reads and lists one entry per CDR3 protein. The sample yields around 440,000 distinct CDR3 sequences, under 12% seen once. The material sequenced was PBMCs, taken before TCRalphabeta/CD19-depleted stem cell transplant. The receptors stem from a child aged 2 to 10 with inherited bone marrow failure, due to receive a stem cell transplant.

The rearrangement uses TRBV11-1 and TRBJ1-4; D unresolved. The V gene's germline CDR1 is SGHAT and CDR2 FQDESV (reference sequence). Trimming cost V 6 bases and J 8 bases, with 10 bases left between them. This CDR3 has 12 amino acids. CDR3 coding DNA: TGTGCCAGCAGTAAAAGCTGGGAAAAACTGTTTTTT. This codes for CASSKSWEKLFF.

At least ten counts were recorded for this clonotype. The chain carries TRBV7-9 and TRBJ2-3; D is unresolved. Per the germline V gene, CDR1 is SEHNR and CDR2 is FQNEAQ (reference sequence). V lost 3 bases to trimming and J lost 2 bases, with 9 bases between them. The CDR3 extends over 14 amino acids. The CDR3 loop is CASSLIRFTDTQYF. The CDR3 nucleotides read TGTGCCAGCAGCTTGATTAGGTTCACAGATACGCAGTATTTT.

This clonotype was recorded at least ten times. The chain uses TRBV12-3 or TRBV12-4 and TRBJ2-3; D is uncertain. The CDR3 has 12 residues. V was trimmed by 4 bases and J by 2 bases, leaving 4 bases between them. In nucleotides, the CDR3 is TGTGCCAGCAGTTACACCACAGATACGCAGTATTTT. This translates into CASSYTTDTQYF.

This clonotype occurred a few times. J is TRBJ2-7 and V is TRBV10-3; 8 nucleotides agree with TRBD1. Germline CDR1 reads ENHRY; CDR2 reads SYGVKD. This CDR3 comprises 15 residues. V trimming: 1 base; J trimming: 3 bases; junction bases outside the gene matches: 5. The CDR3 DNA reads TGTGCCATCAGTGAGTTGAACAGGGGGATCTACGAGCAGTACTTC. Translation gives CAISELNRGIYEQYF.

At least ten counts were recorded for this clonotype. This chain connects TRBV27 to TRBJ2-7, with 8 positions matching TRBD2. CDR3 size: 14 residues. Germline CDR1 and CDR2: MNHEY and SMNVEV (reference sequence). J lost 0 bases, V lost 8 bases, and 6 bases had no gene match. The CDR3 DNA follows: TGTGCCAGCTCCCTAGCGGGCCCCTCCTACGAGCAGTACTTC. Encoded protein: CASSLAGPSYEQYF.

Details on this clonotype: The junction does not match germline at one end; this may be a read error. This chain links TRBV4-3 with TRBJ2-2; D gene uncertain. The CDR3 spans 14 residues. The germline V gene encodes CDR1 LGHNA and CDR2 YSLEER. The CDR3: CASSQGVNTWELFF. CDR3 nucleotides: TGCGCCAGCAGCCAAGGCGTTAACACCTGGGAGCTGTTTTTT.

In this sample, this clonotype turned up many times. The rearrangement uses TRBV12-3 or TRBV12-4 and TRBJ2-5, with D possibly matching TRBD2 (5 bases). Trimming cost V 6 bases and J 2 bases, with 10 bases left between them. This CDR3 contains 13 residues. DNA for the CDR3: TGTGCCAGCAGGCGGACTCCGCAAGAGACCCAGTACTTC. Translating gives CASRRTPQETQYF.

This clonotype was seen repeatedly, ten times or more. The rearrangement uses TRBV29-1 and TRBJ1-5; D unresolved. The germline V gene encodes CDR1 SQVTM and CDR2 ANQGSEA. V was clipped by 4 bases and J by 2 bases, with 9 bases between them. This CDR3 contains 13 residues. The CDR3 nucleotides are TGCAGCGTTGGACGAGCACGCAATCAGCCCCAGCATTTT. Translation: CSVGRARNQPQHF.

This clonotype was seen repeatedly, ten times or more. This chain uses TRBV28 with TRBJ1-5, with D uncertain. The CDR3 totals 13 residues. V was clipped by 3 bases and J by 5 bases, with 8 bases between them. Germline CDR1 reads MDHEN; CDR2 reads SYDVKM. CDR3 nucleotide sequence: TGTGCCAGCAGTTTGGGGTTTGATCAGCCCCAGCATTTT. Translating gives CASSLGFDQPQHF.

At least ten counts were recorded for this clonotype. The chain uses TRBV29-1 and TRBJ1-2; 12 bases match TRBD1. The CDR3 is made up of 16 amino acids. Germline trimming cut 5 bases from V and 0 bases from J; bases unmatched to any gene: 7. CDR1 is SQVTM, CDR2 ANQGSEA, per germline. The CDR3 reads CSVFRDRGLTNYGYTF. CDR3 in DNA: TGCAGCGTTTTCCGGGACAGGGGGCTAACTAACTATGGCTACACCTTC.

The CDR3 region is CASGPLRSRTSGRAPCGTDTQYF. In DNA form, the CDR3 reads TGTGCTAGTGGTCCTCTTAGGTCCCGGACTAGCGGGAGGGCCCCCTGTGGCACAGATACGCAGTATTTT. The chain employs TRBV12-5 and TRBJ2-3; 15 bases map to TRBD2. The trim removed 5 bases at V and 1 base at J, leaving 22 bases unmatched. CDR3 length equals 23 residues. The germline V gene has CDR1 LGHNT and CDR2 FRNRAP.

This clonotype showed up many times. As DNA, the CDR3 is TGCGCCAGCAGCTTCGGACAGGTGACAGATACGCAGTATTTT. Translation: CASSFGQVTDTQYF. The chain couples TRBV5-1 to TRBJ2-3, with 7 bases fitting TRBD1. Germline CDR1 reads SGHRS; CDR2 reads YFSETQ. The CDR3 sequence is 14 residues long. V lost 2 bases and J lost 3; bases outside the gene matches: 3.

In its sample, this clonotype was seen many times. The CDR3 nucleotides are TGTGCCAGCAGCCGCGAAGGGTACACTGAAGCTTTCTTT. Its translation is CASSREGYTEAFF. The chain recombines TRBV9 with TRBJ1-1; D ambiguous. V lost 4 bases, J lost 3 bases, and 10 bases lay in between. Germline V gives CDR1 SGDLS, CDR2 YYNGEE. The CDR3 runs to 13 residues. Variable domain in full (rest from reference TRBV9 and TRBJ1-1): DSGVTQTPKHLITATGQRVTLRCSPRSGDLSVYWYQQSLDQGLQFLIQYYNGEERAKGNILERFSAQQFPDLHSELNLSSLELGDSALYFCASSREGYTEAFFGQGTRLTVV.

The genes are TRBV6-5 and TRBJ1-2; 8 bases are shared with TRBD1. This CDR3 region has 15 residues. From germline, CDR1 is MNHEY and CDR2 SVGAGI. V lost 5 bases, J lost 8 bases, and 13 bases stayed unmatched. Here the CDR3 reads CASSADRTGLGGYTF. The CDR3 coding sequence is TGTGCCAGCAGTGCAGACAGGACAGGGCTGGGGGGCTACACCTTC.